Following are 31 T cell receptor beta chains from one sample sequenced in a study of blood T cell repertoires in COVID-19 (dated by TCRdb to 2020 to 2022). Library creation used the immunoSEQ multiplex PCR assay. The clones in this table, taken by TCRdb from immuneACCESS, are in-frame only. Not every clone is retained; where verified, under half of the shortfall comes from an unresolved V gene, and the cause of the rest is unknown. The sample profile shows 200,000 to 250,000 clones; approximately 83% of them were found once. The ten largest clones represent about 4.6% of the sample. Sequencing input: PBMCs or T cells enriched from blood (not recorded which). The source is a woman aged 45-60 years who had been exposed to COVID-19.

The chain combines TRBV18 with TRBJ1-6; 7 nucleotides match TRBD1. After removal of 4 bases from V and 10 bases from J, the junction contained 7 bases not matched to a gene. The CDR3 consists of 14 residues. Germline V gene data show CDR1 as KGHSH and CDR2 as LQKENI. CDR3 nucleotide sequence: TGTGCCAGCTCACGCGACAGGGACCGATCACCCCTCCACTTT. This translates into CASSRDRDRSPLHF.

V gene TRBV20-1 combines with J gene TRBJ1-1; maybe TRBD1 (5 bases). The CDR3 is 13 amino acids. Trimming shortened V by 3 bases and J by 3 bases, and 11 bases separated the two germline ends. CDR1 is DFQATT, CDR2 SNEGSKA, per germline (reference sequence). CDR3 sequence reads: CSASLGLHTEAFF. DNA for the CDR3: TGCAGTGCTAGTCTGGGACTGCACACTGAAGCTTTCTTT.

The rearrangement joins TRBV10-3 to TRBJ1-1, with D unresolved. V lost 4 bases and J 1 base, leaving 13 bases between the germline ends. Per germline, CDR1 ENHRY and CDR2 SYGVKD. CDR3 size: 15 residues. The CDR3 DNA reads TGTGCCATCAGTGCGAGAGACGCGGGGAACACTGAAGCTTTCTTT. Translation: CAISARDAGNTEAFF.

The chain has TRBV5-1 and TRBJ2-3, with 9 bases that match TRBD1. V trimming: 2 bases; J trimming: 3 bases; junction bases outside the gene matches: 7. This CDR3 has 16 amino acids. The V gene's germline CDR1 is SGHRS and CDR2 YFSETQ. The chain's CDR3 is CASSLQGALSTDTQYF. The CDR3 coding sequence is TGCGCCAGCAGCTTACAGGGGGCGTTGTCGACAGATACGCAGTATTTT.

The chain uses TRBV5-1 and TRBJ1-1, with 8 bases aligning to TRBD1. The CDR3 has 15 residues. The J segment lost 4 bases and the V segment lost 1 base, leaving 6 bases of the junction unmatched. Germline V gives CDR1 SGHRS, CDR2 YFSETQ. The CDR3 protein is CASSLSQGASTEAFF. The CDR3 DNA reads as TGCGCCAGCAGCTTGTCCCAGGGGGCGAGCACTGAAGCTTTCTTT.

J is TRBJ1-6 and V is TRBV5-5; 8 bases match TRBD1. The CDR3 spans 14 residues. Losses at the gene ends were 3 bases for V and 9 bases for J; bases not matched to a gene: 5. Germline CDR1 and CDR2: SGHKS and YYEKEE (reference sequence). The CDR3 DNA follows: TGTGCCAGCAGCTCCGGGACAGGAGGTTCACCCCTCCACTTT. It translates to CASSSGTGGSPLHF.

The V gene is TRBV5-1, the J gene TRBJ2-3; TRBD1 agrees at 8 bases. The J segment lost 2 bases and the V segment lost 8 bases, leaving 4 bases of the junction unmatched. This CDR3 spans 13 amino acids. Looked up from germline, CDR1 is SGHRS and CDR2 is YFSETQ. CDR3 loop: CASQGAPTDTQYF. The DNA for the CDR3 is TGCGCCAGTCAGGGGGCGCCCACAGATACGCAGTATTTT.

The chain combines TRBV3-1 (or the pseudogene TRBV3-2) with TRBJ1-2; D may be TRBD1 (6 bases). Trimming cost V 4 bases and J 2 bases, with 14 bases left between them. The CDR3 loop spans 15 amino acids. Per germline, CDR1 LGHDT and CDR2 YNNKEL (reference sequence). The CDR3 protein is CASSPTGRANYGYTF. CDR3 DNA sequence: TGTGCCAGCAGCCCAACAGGGAGGGCAAACTATGGCTACACCTTC.

CDR3: CASSHKGAAFF. CDR3 nucleotide sequence: TGTGCCAGCAGCCATAAAGGGGCAGCTTTCTTT. The chain has TRBV3-1 (or the pseudogene TRBV3-2) and TRBJ1-1; TRBD1 might be the D (5 bases). Trimming took 3 bases from V and 10 from J, leaving 9 bases between them. This CDR3 comprises 11 residues. Germline V gene lookup returns CDR1 LGHDT and CDR2 YNNKEL (reference sequence).

This clone turned up a few times. V gene TRBV5-8 combines with J gene TRBJ1-5; 9 bases fit TRBD1. This CDR3 has 15 amino acids. Germline CDR1 SGHTS, CDR2 YDEGEE. Trimming at V came to 5 bases and at J to 0 bases, leaving 3 bases not matched to a gene. The CDR3 loop reads CASRPTGGSNQPQHF. The CDR3 nucleotides read TGTGCCAGCAGACCGACAGGGGGTAGCAATCAGCCCCAGCATTTT.

The chain carries TRBV6-1 and TRBJ1-2; possible D gene TRBD1, 5 bases. V lost 0 bases, J lost 8 bases, and 16 bases lay in between. CDR3 length: 15 residues. Germline V gene lookup returns CDR1 MNHNS and CDR2 SASEGT. The CDR3 coding sequence is TGTGCCAGCAGTGAAGCCGAGATGGGGCTGGGGGGCTACACCTTC. It encodes CASSEAEMGLGGYTF.

A remark on this clone: Compared with germline, one end of the junction differs, possibly owing to a read error. V gene TRBV29-1 combines with J gene TRBJ2-1, with 9 bases identical to TRBD2. There are 16 residues in the CDR3. The germline V gene has CDR1 SQVTM and CDR2 ANQGSEA. This CDR3 is CSVEGIVAGAHNEQFF. For the CDR3, the DNA is TGCAGCGTAGAAGGAATAGTAGCGGGGGCCCACAATGAGCAGTTCTTC.

The chain joins TRBV10-2 to TRBJ2-5, with a possible D match to TRBD2 (6 bases). The CDR3 covers 14 residues. The germline V gene encodes CDR1 WSHSY and CDR2 SAAADI. V gave up 10 bases and J gave up 5 bases, with 20 bases separating them. This CDR3 is CATGLLGGAETQYF. The CDR3 DNA follows: TGCGCCACCGGACTTCTCGGGGGTGCGGAGACCCAGTACTTC.

The V and J genes are TRBV28 and TRBJ1-1; D uncertain. Between the trimmed V and J ends, which lost 3 bases and 1 base, there was a span of 12 bases. The CDR3 contains 15 residues. Germline V gives CDR1 MDHEN, CDR2 SYDVKM. The CDR3 loop reads CASSFRVIRNTEAFF. DNA of the CDR3: TGTGCCAGCAGTTTCCGGGTTATAAGGAACACTGAAGCTTTCTTT.

This clone was counted a single time. CDR3 region: CASQIAADYTGELFF. CDR3 bases: TGTGCCAGCCAAATAGCAGCCGATTACACCGGGGAGCTGTTTTTT. The chain links TRBV2 to TRBJ2-2; D is unclear. Trimming took 8 bases from V and 3 from J, leaving 16 bases between them. CDR3 length equals 15 residues. Looked up from germline, CDR1 is SNHLY and CDR2 is FYNNEI.

The V call is TRBV10-3, the J call TRBJ2-7, with 13 positions matching TRBD2. J lost 6 bases, V lost 9 bases, and 5 bases had no gene match. CDR1 and CDR2 (germline): ENHRY, SYGVKD. The CDR3 consists of 13 residues. The CDR3: CAMTSGGRGEQYF. The DNA for the CDR3 is TGTGCCATGACTAGCGGGGGGCGAGGCGAGCAGTACTTC.

This chain links TRBV19 with TRBJ2-7; a weak D match, TRBD2 (5 bases). The germline V gene encodes CDR1 LNHDA and CDR2 SQIVND (reference sequence). This CDR3 contains 14 residues. V was trimmed by 5 bases and J by 0 bases, leaving 11 bases between them. Here the CDR3 reads CASSPRGLSYEQYF. CDR3 sequence (DNA): TGTGCCAGTAGTCCAAGAGGGCTCTCCTACGAGCAGTACTTC.

This clone showed up many times. V usage is TRBV6-4 and J usage is TRBJ1-5, with D possibly TRBD1 on 5 matching bases. V was clipped by 7 bases and J by 4 bases, with 14 bases between them. CDR3 length equals 14 residues. Germline V gene lookup returns CDR1 MRHNA and CDR2 SNTAGT. CDR3 loop: CASIRDCRNQPQHF. The CDR3 region has the DNA TGTGCCAGCATCCGGGACTGTCGTAATCAGCCCCAGCATTTT.

The chain links TRBV19 to TRBJ1-1, with 8 bases fitting TRBD1. The CDR3 covers 15 residues. V was pared by 3 bases and J by 1 base, with 4 bases of the junction left unmatched. CDR1 LNHDA and CDR2 SQIVND come from the germline V gene (reference sequence). CDR3 sequence: CASSIRGTGNTEAFF. The CDR3 DNA reads TGTGCCAGTAGTATTCGCGGGACAGGGAACACTGAAGCTTTCTTT.

CDR3 sequence (DNA): TGCGCCAGCAGGTTAGGACAGCCCCTCCAAGAGACCCAGTACTTC. Protein sequence: CASRLGQPLQETQYF. The V call is TRBV5-1, the J call TRBJ2-5, with D maybe TRBD1 (6 bases). The CDR3 loop spans 15 amino acids. Trimming removed 5 bases from V and 1 base from J, with 15 bases in between. Germline V gives CDR1 SGHRS, CDR2 YFSETQ. Full variable domain (outside the CDR3, taken from reference TRBV5-1 and TRBJ2-5): KAGVTQTPRYLIKTRGQQVTLSCSPISGHRSVSWYQQTPGQGLQFLFEYFSETQRNKGNFPGRFSGRQFSNSRSEMNVSTLELGDSALYLCASRLGQPLQETQYFGPGTRLLVL.

This chain joins TRBV3-1 (or the pseudogene TRBV3-2) and TRBJ2-3; TRBD2 is a possible D gene (5 bases). Trimming shortened V by 4 bases and J by 1 base, and 9 bases separated the two germline ends. CDR3 length: 14 amino acids. Germline V CDR1 and CDR2: LGHDT, YNNKEL (reference sequence). The CDR3 protein is CASSRIGGTDTQYF. CDR3 sequence (DNA): TGTGCCAGCAGCCGGATCGGGGGCACAGATACGCAGTATTTT.

This clone was detected once. The rearrangement uses TRBV6-2 or TRBV6-3 and TRBJ1-1, with 8 bases matching TRBD1. V was pared by 6 bases and J by 1 base, with 7 bases of the junction left unmatched. Germline assignment: CDR1 MNHEY and CDR2 SVGEGT. There are 15 residues in the CDR3. CDR3 amino acids: CASSPWTGRNTEAFF. The CDR3 nucleotides read TGTGCCAGCAGCCCTTGGACAGGGAGGAACACTGAAGCTTTCTTT.

The chain uses TRBV21-1 and TRBJ2-3; the D call TRBD2 from the table was never checked on the DNA. TRBV21-1 is a recognized pseudogene. The CDR3 contains 17 residues. This CDR3 reads CASSKALARGNTDTQYF. The CDR3 nucleotides read TGTGCCAGCAGCAAAGCGCTGGCGCGGGGGAACACAGATACGCAGTATTTT.

The chain recombines TRBV5-8 with TRBJ1-1; TRBD1 matches at 10 bases. The V segment lost 4 bases and the J segment 4 bases; nucleotides outside the gene matches: 4. CDR3 length: 14 residues. CDR1 is SGHTS, CDR2 YDEGEE, per germline. This CDR3 is CASSRGDRGTEAFF. The DNA for the CDR3 is TGTGCCAGCAGCCGGGGGGACAGGGGCACTGAAGCTTTCTTT.

J is TRBJ1-1 and V is TRBV10-1; a weak D match, TRBD1 (5 bases). Germline V lookup: CDR1 WNHNN, CDR2 SYGVQD (reference sequence). V gave up 6 bases and J gave up 0 bases, with 8 bases separating them. This CDR3 has 13 residues. The CDR3 reads CASRKQVNTEAFF. The CDR3 DNA reads TGCGCCAGCAGGAAACAGGTGAACACTGAAGCTTTCTTT.

This chain uses TRBV5-1 with TRBJ2-7; 8 positions match TRBD1. CDR3 length: 13 amino acids. Germline V lookup: CDR1 SGHRS, CDR2 YFSETQ. After removal of 7 bases from V and 3 bases from J, the junction contained 6 bases not matched to a gene. The CDR3 DNA follows: TGCGCCAGCTCCCGGACAGGGATCTACGAGCAGTACTTC. This codes for CASSRTGIYEQYF.

The chain employs TRBV7-9 and TRBJ2-2, with TRBD2 as a possible D gene (6 bases). This CDR3 region has 17 residues. Looked up from germline, CDR1 is SEHNR and CDR2 is FQNEAQ (reference sequence). V was cut by 0 bases and J by 4 bases, with 15 bases left in between. DNA of the CDR3: TGTGCCAGCAGCTTAGCTTCGGGACTGTGGACCACCGGGGAGCTGTTTTTT. This encodes CASSLASGLWTTGELFF. Combining the CDR3 with reference TRBV7-9 and TRBJ2-2 gives the whole variable domain DTGVSQNPRHKITKRGQNVTFRCDPISEHNRLYWYRQTLGQGPEFLTYFQNEAQLEKSRLLSDRFSAERPKGSFSTLEIQRTEQGDSAMYLCASSLASGLWTTGELFFGEGSRLTVL.

The rearrangement uses TRBV7-2 and TRBJ2-2; D is possibly TRBD1 (6 bases). The germline gives CDR1 SGHTA, CDR2 FQGNSA. This CDR3 is 15 amino acids long. Trimming shortened V by 1 base and J by 4 bases, and 10 bases separated the two germline ends. CDR3 bases: TGTGCCAGCAGCTTAGACAGGGCGGTCACCGGGGAGCTGTTTTTT. Its protein product is CASSLDRAVTGELFF.

V is TRBV6-1 and J is TRBJ1-2; D is possibly TRBD1 (5 bases). V was pared by 0 bases and J by 4 bases, with 9 bases between. CDR1 and CDR2 from the germline V gene are MNHNS and SASEGT. This CDR3 region has 14 residues. CDR3 sequence reads: CASSEAGEGYGYTF. The CDR3 coding sequence is TGTGCCAGCAGTGAAGCAGGGGAGGGCTATGGCTACACCTTC.

To note about this clone: The identical CDR3 is also encoded by other nucleotide sequences in the sample. V and J are TRBV7-9 and TRBJ1-2; tentative D call: TRBD1 (5 bases). Germline values: CDR1 SEHNR, CDR2 FQNEAQ (reference sequence). This CDR3 has 14 amino acids. V lost 0 bases and J 2 bases, leaving 7 bases between the germline ends. CDR3 nucleotide sequence: TGTGCCAGCAGCTTAGCGGGGGGAAACTATGGCTACACCTTC. This gives the protein CASSLAGGNYGYTF.

This clone was counted between two and nine times. This chain links TRBV11-2 with TRBJ2-7; TRBD1 agrees at 10 bases. The CDR3 length is 12 residues. Trimming at V came to 3 bases and at J to 7 bases, leaving 0 bases not matched to a gene. CDR1 and CDR2 (germline): SGHAT, FQNNGV. The CDR3 DNA reads as TGTGCCAGCAGCTTGGGACAGGGGGAGCAGTACTTC. Translated, it gives CASSLGQGEQYF.